The 2 T cell receptor beta chains given below trace back to one sample, sequenced in a study of T cells in Graves' hyperthyroidism and ophthalmopathy. Amplification yielded TCR beta CDR3 regions, with RNA transcripts as the source. An initial round of RT-PCR targeting the TCR CDR3 relied on the HTBI primer set. One entry per CDR3 protein, called by TCRdb with MiXCR from the multiplex PCR reads. Here the sample spans some 360,000 distinct CDR3 sequences, roughly 18% being singletons. Sequenced material: blood. The receptors were sampled from a woman aged 40 to 50 with Graves' ophthalmopathy.

This clonotype has a count of ten or more. V usage is TRBV7-2 and J usage is TRBJ1-2, with D possibly being TRBD1 (6 bases). Germline CDR1 and CDR2: SGHTA and FQGNSA. The CDR3 has 13 amino acids. The V end lost 6 bases, the J end lost 6 bases, and 14 bases lay between the germline ends. CDR3 amino acids: CASREIGGHGYTF. DNA for the CDR3: TGTGCCAGCAGAGAGATAGGGGGACATGGCTACACCTTC.

In its sample, this clonotype was seen many times. The J gene is TRBJ1-1, the V gene TRBV18; D might be TRBD1 (5 bases). CDR1 and CDR2 (germline): KGHSH, LQKENI. Between the trimmed V and J ends, which lost 3 bases and 0 bases, there was a span of 17 bases. This CDR3 comprises 17 residues. CDR3 loop: CASSPPVGRGLNTEAFF. CDR3 in DNA: TGTGCCAGCTCACCTCCGGTGGGGAGGGGTTTGAACACTGAAGCTTTCTTT.